This T cell receptor beta chain is drawn from a study of blood T cells in healthy people across ages. Sample-barcoded 5' priming and a J-beta primer mix drove a second PCR of about 7 to 11 cycles. In TCRdb, the 5' RACE reads were re-called with MiXCR into one record per CDR3 protein. The sample has 850,000 to 1,000,000 distinct CDR3 sequences; roughly 43% are singletons. Per germline, CDR1 LGHNA and CDR2 YSLEER. Deletions cut 0 bases from V and 5 bases from J, with 14 bases between. The CDR3 loop spans 15 amino acids. The chain combines TRBV4-3 with TRBJ2-7; no reliable D call. The source material was blood. This receptor was taken from a man aged 30 to 39 in good health. CDR3 sequence: CASSQEAGRLHEQYF. CDR3 bases: TGCGCCAGCAGCCAAGAAGCCGGCAGGCTACACGAGCAGTACTTC.